A selection of T cell receptor beta chains follows, all from one sample in a study of blood T cell repertoires in COVID-19. Assay used: immunoSEQ multiplex PCR; TCRdb lists only in-frame clones, some missing. Among 70,000 to 85,000 clones, nearly 90% were seen once, and the ten largest hold roughly 2.7%. The sample was peripheral blood. The receptors derive from a man in his sixties or seventies with active or convalescent COVID-19. Each CDR3 is given with its conserved first and last residue. The D gene is left open where the match is weak.

>NA|TRBV10-3|TRBJ1-5
CAISESGAVQRNQPQHF
TGTGCCATCAGTGAGTCTGGGGCAGTCCAAAGAAATCAGCCCCAGCATTTT
>NA|TRBV5-6|TRBJ1-4
CASSISGEGEKLFF
TGTGCCAGCAGCATATCAGGGGAAGGTGAAAAACTGTTTTTT
>TRBD2|TRBV5-5|TRBJ2-2
CASSKLAGETNTGELFF
TGTGCCAGCAGCAAACTAGCGGGAGAAACGAACACCGGGGAGCTGTTTTTT
>TRBD2|TRBV5-4|TRBJ2-7
CASSLPSGNGYEQYF
TGTGCCAGCAGCCTCCCTAGCGGGAATGGATACGAGCAGTACTTC
>TRBD1|TRBV6-4|TRBJ2-2
CASSQQGIGTGELFF
TGTGCCAGCAGCCAACAGGGGATCGGGACCGGGGAGCTGTTTTTT
>NA|TRBV6-5|TRBJ1-5
CASHGQPDQPQHF
TGTGCCAGCCACGGACAGCCCGATCAGCCCCAGCATTTT
>NA|TRBV6-5|TRBJ2-7
CASSYVSVSSYEQYF
TGTGCCAGCAGTTACGTTAGCGTTAGCTCCTACGAGCAGTACTTC
>NA|TRBV9|TRBJ2-3
CASSVGTSRDTQYF
TGTGCCAGCAGCGTAGGAACTAGCCGGGATACGCAGTATTTT
>NA|TRBV20-1|TRBJ1-5
CSASSGNFGQPQHF
TGCAGTGCTAGTTCAGGGAATTTCGGTCAGCCCCAGCATTTT
>NA|TRBV6-4|TRBJ1-1
CASSTPGYTEAFF
TGTGCCAGCAGTACCCCGGGGTACACTGAAGCTTTCTTT
>TRBD2|TRBV18|TRBJ2-1
CASSPRTSGRAANEQFF
TGTGCCAGCTCACCGCGGACTAGCGGGAGGGCCGCGAATGAGCAGTTCTTC
>NA|TRBV10-3|TRBJ1-2
CAISDPGRGGGSNYGYTF
TGTGCCATCAGTGACCCCGGAAGGGGGGGCGGCTCCAACTATGGCTACACCTTC
>TRBD1|TRBV10-3|TRBJ2-6
CATSAGGERANVLTF
TGTGCCACCAGTGCAGGGGGCGAAAGAGCCAACGTCCTGACTTTC
>NA|TRBV12-5|TRBJ1-3
CASGSGLLRFSGNTIYF
TGTGCTAGTGGTTCCGGGTTACTCCGATTCTCTGGAAACACCATATATTTT
>TRBD1|TRBV30|TRBJ1-2
CAWSEQGIRLYGYTF
TGTGCCTGGAGTGAACAGGGGATACGTCTCTATGGCTACACCTTC
>NA|TRBV5-1|TRBJ2-3
CASSFGMGADTQYF
TGCGCCAGCAGCTTTGGTATGGGAGCAGATACGCAGTATTTT
>NA|TRBV6-5|TRBJ1-6
CASSRTSRGSPLHF
TGTGCCAGCAGTCGGACTTCACGTGGTTCACCCCTCCACTTT
>NA|TRBV5-1|TRBJ2-2
CASSLENYAGELFF
TGCGCCAGCAGCTTGGAAAACTACGCCGGGGAGCTGTTTTTT